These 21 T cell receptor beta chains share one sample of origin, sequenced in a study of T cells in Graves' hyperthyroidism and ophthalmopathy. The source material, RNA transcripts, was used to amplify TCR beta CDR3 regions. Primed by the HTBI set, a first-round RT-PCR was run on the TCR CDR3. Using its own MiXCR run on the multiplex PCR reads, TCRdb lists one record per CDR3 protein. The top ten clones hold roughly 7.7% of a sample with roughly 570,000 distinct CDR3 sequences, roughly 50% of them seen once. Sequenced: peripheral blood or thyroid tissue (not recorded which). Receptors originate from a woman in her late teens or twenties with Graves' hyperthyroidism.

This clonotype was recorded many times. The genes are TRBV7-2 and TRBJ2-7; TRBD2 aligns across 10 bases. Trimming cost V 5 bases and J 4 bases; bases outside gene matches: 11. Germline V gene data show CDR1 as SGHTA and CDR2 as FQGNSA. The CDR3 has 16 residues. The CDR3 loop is CASSAELAGALYEQYF. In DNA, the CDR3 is TGTGCCAGCAGCGCAGAGCTAGCGGGAGCTCTATACGAGCAGTACTTC.

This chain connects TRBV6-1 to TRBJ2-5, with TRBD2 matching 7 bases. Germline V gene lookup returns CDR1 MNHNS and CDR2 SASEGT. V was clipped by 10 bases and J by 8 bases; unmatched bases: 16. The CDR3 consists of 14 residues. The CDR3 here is CAKTTSGASGTQYF. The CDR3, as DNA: TGTGCCAAAACGACAAGCGGGGCCAGTGGTACCCAGTACTTC.

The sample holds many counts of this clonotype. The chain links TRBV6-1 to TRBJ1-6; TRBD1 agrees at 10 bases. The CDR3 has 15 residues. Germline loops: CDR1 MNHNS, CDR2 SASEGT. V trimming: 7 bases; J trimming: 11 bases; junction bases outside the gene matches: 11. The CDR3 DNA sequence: TGTGCCAGCAAAAAGGACTGGACAGGGGGGCCACCCCTCCACTTT. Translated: CASKKDWTGGPPLHF.

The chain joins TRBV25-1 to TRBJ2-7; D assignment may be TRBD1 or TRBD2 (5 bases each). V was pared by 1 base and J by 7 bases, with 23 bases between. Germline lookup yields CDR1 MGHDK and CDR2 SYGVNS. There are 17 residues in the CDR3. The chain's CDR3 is CASSEWDPAKGRNEQYF. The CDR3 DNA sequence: TGTGCCAGCAGTGAATGGGACCCCGCGAAGGGTCGGAATGAGCAGTACTTC.

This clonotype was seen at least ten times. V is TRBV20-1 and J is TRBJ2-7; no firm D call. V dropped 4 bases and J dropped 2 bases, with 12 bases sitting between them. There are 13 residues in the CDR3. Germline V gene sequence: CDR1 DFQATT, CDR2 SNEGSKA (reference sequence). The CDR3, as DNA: TGCAGTGCTACTAGTTTGGGTCCCTACGAGCAGTACTTC. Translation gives CSATSLGPYEQYF.

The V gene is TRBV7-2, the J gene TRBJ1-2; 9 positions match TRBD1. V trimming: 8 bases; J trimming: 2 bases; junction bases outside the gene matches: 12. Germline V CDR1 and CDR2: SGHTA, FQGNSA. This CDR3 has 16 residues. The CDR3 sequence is CASSPWGTGINYGYTF. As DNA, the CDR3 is TGTGCCAGCTCACCCTGGGGGACAGGGATAAACTATGGCTACACCTTC.

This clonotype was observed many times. The DNA of the CDR3 is TGCAGTGCTGCAGGACTAGCGGGTTCCTACGAGCAGTACTTC. It yields the protein CSAAGLAGSYEQYF. The V and J genes are TRBV20-1 and TRBJ2-7, with TRBD2 matching 11 bases. The J segment lost 1 base and the V segment lost 5 bases, leaving 4 bases of the junction unmatched. Germline CDR1 and CDR2: DFQATT and SNEGSKA (reference sequence). This CDR3 is 14 amino acids long.

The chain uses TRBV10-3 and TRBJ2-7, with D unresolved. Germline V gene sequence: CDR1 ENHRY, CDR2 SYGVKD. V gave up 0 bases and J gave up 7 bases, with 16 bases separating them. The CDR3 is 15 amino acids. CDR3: CAISESAKQYNEQYF. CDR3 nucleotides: TGTGCCATCAGTGAGTCGGCAAAACAATACAATGAGCAGTACTTC.

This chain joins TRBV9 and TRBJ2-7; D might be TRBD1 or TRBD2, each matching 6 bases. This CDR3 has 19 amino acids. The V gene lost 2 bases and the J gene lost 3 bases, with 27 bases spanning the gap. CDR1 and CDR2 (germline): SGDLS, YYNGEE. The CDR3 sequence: CASSVGWLDGGPNSYEQYF. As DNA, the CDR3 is TGTGCCAGCAGCGTCGGATGGCTGGATGGGGGGCCAAATAGCTACGAGCAGTACTTC.

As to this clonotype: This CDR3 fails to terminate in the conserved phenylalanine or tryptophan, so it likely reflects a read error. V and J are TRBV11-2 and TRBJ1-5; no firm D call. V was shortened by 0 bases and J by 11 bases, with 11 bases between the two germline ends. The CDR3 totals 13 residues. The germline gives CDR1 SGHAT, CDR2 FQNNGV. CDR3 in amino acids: CASSLENTRAQHL. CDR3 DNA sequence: TGTGCCAGCAGCTTAGAGAATACGCGGGCCCAGCATCTT.

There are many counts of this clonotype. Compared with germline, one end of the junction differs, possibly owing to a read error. CDR3 bases: TGTGCCAGCTCACCAACGGGCTCGGTGGGGGCGGAGGACTTC. This translates into CASSPTGSVGAEDF. The chain combines TRBV18 with TRBJ2-7; perhaps TRBD1 as D (6 bases). Germline CDR1 reads KGHSH; CDR2 reads LQKENI. The CDR3 has 14 amino acids.

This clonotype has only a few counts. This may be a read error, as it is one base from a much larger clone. CDR3 coding DNA: TGTGCCAGCAACCGGGACAGGCACTCCTACGAGCAGTGCTTC. This codes for CASNRDRHSYEQCF. The V gene is TRBV6-5, the J gene TRBJ2-7; 8 bases are a match to TRBD1. The germline V gene encodes CDR1 MNHEY and CDR2 SVGAGI. The CDR3 contains 14 residues.

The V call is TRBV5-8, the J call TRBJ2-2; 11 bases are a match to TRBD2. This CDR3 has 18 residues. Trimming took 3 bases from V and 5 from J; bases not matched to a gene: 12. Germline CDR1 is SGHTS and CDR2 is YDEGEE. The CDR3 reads CASSYPLGLAERTGELFF. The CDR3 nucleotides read TGTGCCAGCAGCTACCCTTTGGGACTAGCGGAGCGAACCGGGGAGCTGTTTTTT.

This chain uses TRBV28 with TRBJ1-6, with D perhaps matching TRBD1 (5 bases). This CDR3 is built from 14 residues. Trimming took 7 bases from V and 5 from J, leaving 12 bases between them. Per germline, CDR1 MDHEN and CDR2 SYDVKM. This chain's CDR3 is CASTTGQDNSPLHF. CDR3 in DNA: TGTGCCAGCACCACCGGACAAGATAATTCACCCCTCCACTTT.

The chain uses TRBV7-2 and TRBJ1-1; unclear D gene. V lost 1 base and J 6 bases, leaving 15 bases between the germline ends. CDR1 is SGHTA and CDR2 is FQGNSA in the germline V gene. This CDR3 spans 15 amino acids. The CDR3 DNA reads TGTGCCAGCAGCTTAGGCAGCTCGGGGAGCCCTGAAGCTTTCTTT. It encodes CASSLGSSGSPEAFF. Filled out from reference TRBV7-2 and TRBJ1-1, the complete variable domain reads GAGVSQSPSNKVTEKGKDVELRCDPISGHTALYWYRQSLGQGLEFLIYFQGNSAPDKSGLPSDRFSAERTGGSVSTLTIQRTQQEDSAVYLCASSLGSSGSPEAFFGQGTRLTVV.

The CDR3 reads CASSVAGRLTGANVLTF. CDR3 bases: TGTGCCAGCAGTGTAGCGGGACGGCTAACTGGGGCCAACGTCCTGACTTTC. The V gene is TRBV6-5, the J gene TRBJ2-6, with 8 bases fitting TRBD2. Per germline, CDR1 MNHEY and CDR2 SVGAGI. J was trimmed by 2 bases and V by 5 bases; bases with no gene match: 8. CDR3 length equals 17 residues.

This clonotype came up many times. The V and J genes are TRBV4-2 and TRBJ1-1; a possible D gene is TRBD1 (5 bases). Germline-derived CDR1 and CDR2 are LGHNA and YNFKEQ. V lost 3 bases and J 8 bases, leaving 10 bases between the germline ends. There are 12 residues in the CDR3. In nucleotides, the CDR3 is TGTGCCAGCAGCCATATAGGGACGGAAGCTTTCTTT. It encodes CASSHIGTEAFF.

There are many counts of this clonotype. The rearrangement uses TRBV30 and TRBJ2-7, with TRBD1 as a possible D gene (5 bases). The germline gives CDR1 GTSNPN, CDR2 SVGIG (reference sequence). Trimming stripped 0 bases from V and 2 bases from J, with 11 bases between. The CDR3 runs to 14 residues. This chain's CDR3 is CAWSVPGSAYEQYF. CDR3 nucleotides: TGTGCCTGGAGTGTCCCAGGGTCAGCCTACGAGCAGTACTTC.

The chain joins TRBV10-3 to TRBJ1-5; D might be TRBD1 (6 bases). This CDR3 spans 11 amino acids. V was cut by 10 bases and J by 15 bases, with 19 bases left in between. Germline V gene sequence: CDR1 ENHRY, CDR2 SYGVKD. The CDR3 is CATVRGALRHF. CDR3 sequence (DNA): TGTGCCACCGTGAGGGGGGCACTACGGCATTTT.

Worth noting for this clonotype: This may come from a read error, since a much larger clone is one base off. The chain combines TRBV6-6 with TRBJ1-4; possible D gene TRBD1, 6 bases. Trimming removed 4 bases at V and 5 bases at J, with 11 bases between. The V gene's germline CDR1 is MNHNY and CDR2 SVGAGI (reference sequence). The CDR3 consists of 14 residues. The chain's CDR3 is CASSCSGANEKLFF. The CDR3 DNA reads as TGTGCCAGCAGTTGCTCAGGGGCCAATGAAAAACTGTTTTTT.

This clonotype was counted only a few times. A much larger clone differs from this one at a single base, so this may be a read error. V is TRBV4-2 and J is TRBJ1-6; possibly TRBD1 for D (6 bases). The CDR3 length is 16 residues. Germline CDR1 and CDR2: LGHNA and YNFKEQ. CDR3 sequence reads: CASSQVDSANNSPPHF. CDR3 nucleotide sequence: TGTGCCAGCAGCCAAGTGGACAGCGCCAATAATTCACCCCCCCACTTT.